This TCR beta chain was documented in a study of shared T cell receptors in the human thymus. Germline CDR1 is MGHRA and CDR2 is YSYEKL. Trimming left V 2 bases short and J 4 bases short, with 14 bases between. This CDR3 is built from 16 residues. The table lists this clone with a few counts. The protocol was immunoSEQ multiplex PCR, while the TCRdb copy is restricted to in-frame clones and leaves out a portion. The sample consists of about 500,000 clones, approximately 78% of them appearing once. The same data also contributed to another study, on human thymus T cells.

The clonotype comes from a boy younger than two with a congenital heart defect. This chain uses TRBV4-1 with TRBJ2-2, with D perhaps matching TRBD1 (6 bases). Sequencing was carried out using thymocytes. The CDR3 sequence is CASSQWDTRITGELFF. DNA for the CDR3: TGCGCCAGCAGCCAATGGGACACTAGGATCACCGGGGAGCTGTTTTTT.